A selection of T cell receptor beta chains follows, all from one sample in a study of early T cells in non-severe SARS-CoV-2 infection. TCRdb processed the 5' RACE reads anew with MiXCR; each CDR3 protein has one entry. This sample has tens of thousands of distinct CDR3 sequences, with 10% found just once. The sequencing sample was made of whole blood. Source of these receptors: an adult who was a healthcare worker with PCR-confirmed SARS-CoV-2 infection or an uninfected control (not recorded which). Each CDR3 is given without its conserved first and last residue. Each record gives: J gene, V gene, CDR3 protein.

J gene: TRBJ1-6; V gene: TRBV21-1; CDR3 protein: ASSPQRGGSPLH
J gene: TRBJ2-1; V gene: TRBV20-1; CDR3 protein: SANPGQGDYNEQF
J gene: TRBJ2-7; V gene: TRBV5-1; CDR3 protein: ASSLGPDDSYEQY
J gene: TRBJ2-1; V gene: TRBV6-5; CDR3 protein: ASSYSSGNNEQF
J gene: TRBJ1-2; V gene: TRBV5-1; CDR3 protein: ASSLQGPDLHYGYT
J gene: TRBJ1-4; V gene: TRBV30; CDR3 protein: AWTLGTGYEKLF
J gene: TRBJ2-1; V gene: TRBV27; CDR3 protein: ASRLLGLGVDEQF
J gene: TRBJ2-2; V gene: TRBV4-3; CDR3 protein: ASSQGLAEGSGELF
J gene: TRBJ2-1; V gene: TRBV5-4; CDR3 protein: ASSMTSPNEQF
J gene: TRBJ2-2; V gene: TRBV9; CDR3 protein: ASSPRRLDTGELF
J gene: TRBJ2-5; V gene: TRBV29-1; CDR3 protein: SVGLVGETQY
J gene: TRBJ1-1; V gene: TRBV5-1; CDR3 protein: ASTPGQGAITRLNTEAF
J gene: TRBJ2-3; V gene: TRBV29-1; CDR3 protein: SVEVDTQY
J gene: TRBJ1-1; V gene: TRBV20-1; CDR3 protein: SARDLGQSNTEAF
J gene: TRBJ2-7; V gene: TRBV6-6; CDR3 protein: ASSYFSGYEQY
J gene: TRBJ2-3; V gene: TRBV20-1; CDR3 protein: SARLGLIPY
J gene: TRBJ2-1; V gene: TRBV20-1; CDR3 protein: SAREGLGGYEQF
J gene: TRBJ1-5; V gene: TRBV6-2/TRBV6-3; CDR3 protein: ASSYRGNQPQH
J gene: TRBJ2-5; V gene: TRBV6-6; CDR3 protein: ASSYSTEQETQY
J gene: TRBJ2-7; V gene: TRBV29-1; CDR3 protein: SVGDTSYEQY
J gene: TRBJ1-1; V gene: TRBV29-1; CDR3 protein: SVEVGQGAVSF
J gene: TRBJ2-5; V gene: TRBV6-5; CDR3 protein: ASSTTGGGETQY
J gene: TRBJ2-7; V gene: TRBV5-1; CDR3 protein: ASSPGQGAGEQY
J gene: TRBJ1-1; V gene: TRBV5-4; CDR3 protein: ASNAGRTLNTEAF
J gene: TRBJ2-1; V gene: TRBV30; CDR3 protein: ALSRTGAYNEQF
J gene: TRBJ2-7; V gene: TRBV6-5; CDR3 protein: ASSLASSHSSSYEQY
J gene: TRBJ2-3; V gene: TRBV20-1; CDR3 protein: SARWGGVTDTQY
J gene: TRBJ2-3; V gene: TRBV20-1; CDR3 protein: SAYLAGVTDTQY
J gene: TRBJ2-1; V gene: TRBV7-3; CDR3 protein: ASSFGGGTSNEQF
J gene: TRBJ2-1; V gene: TRBV7-2; CDR3 protein: ASSLVGNEQF
J gene: TRBJ1-4; V gene: TRBV13; CDR3 protein: ASTWTGNEKLF
J gene: TRBJ2-3; V gene: TRBV6-5; CDR3 protein: ASSYAGTDTQY
J gene: TRBJ2-1; V gene: TRBV20-1; CDR3 protein: SAEARTYNEQF
J gene: TRBJ2-1; V gene: TRBV20-1; CDR3 protein: SASYPTNYNEQF
J gene: TRBJ1-1; V gene: TRBV25-1; CDR3 protein: ASSDSVGGAF
J gene: TRBJ2-3; V gene: TRBV6-5; CDR3 protein: ASSYGHSSGAGGTQY
J gene: TRBJ2-3; V gene: TRBV9; CDR3 protein: ASSLRLALGTDTQY
J gene: TRBJ2-5; V gene: TRBV7-2; CDR3 protein: ASSVRTSGETQY
J gene: TRBJ2-2; V gene: TRBV10-2; CDR3 protein: ASRTGTGELF
J gene: TRBJ1-1; V gene: TRBV5-1; CDR3 protein: ASSLAGREGTEAF
J gene: TRBJ2-7; V gene: TRBV19; CDR3 protein: ASSMAGTYEQY
J gene: TRBJ1-6; V gene: TRBV11-2; CDR3 protein: ASSLHQNLQGSSYNSPLH
J gene: TRBJ1-3; V gene: TRBV29-1; CDR3 protein: SVEPRFSGNTIY
J gene: TRBJ2-5; V gene: TRBV7-2; CDR3 protein: ASSLGIGETQY
J gene: TRBJ2-1; V gene: TRBV6-2/TRBV6-3; CDR3 protein: ASSYQGTSGWNNEQF
J gene: TRBJ2-2; V gene: TRBV7-2; CDR3 protein: ASSPRTGNTGELF
J gene: TRBJ2-3; V gene: TRBV5-1; CDR3 protein: ASSTTLAGAGGDTQY
J gene: TRBJ1-6; V gene: TRBV11-2; CDR3 protein: ASSSDRVGSPLH
J gene: TRBJ2-2; V gene: TRBV9; CDR3 protein: ASSPGTFAAGELF
J gene: TRBJ2-5; V gene: TRBV20-1; CDR3 protein: SASPSGSWKETQY
J gene: TRBJ2-7; V gene: TRBV29-1; CDR3 protein: SVEGQPPSYEQY
J gene: TRBJ2-3; V gene: TRBV25-1; CDR3 protein: ASQGRVSSDTQY
J gene: TRBJ1-1; V gene: TRBV28; CDR3 protein: ASRGQGRMNTEAF
J gene: TRBJ2-5; V gene: TRBV3-1; CDR3 protein: ASSQEVQTQY
J gene: TRBJ1-5; V gene: TRBV6-5; CDR3 protein: ASRGQPYSNQPQH